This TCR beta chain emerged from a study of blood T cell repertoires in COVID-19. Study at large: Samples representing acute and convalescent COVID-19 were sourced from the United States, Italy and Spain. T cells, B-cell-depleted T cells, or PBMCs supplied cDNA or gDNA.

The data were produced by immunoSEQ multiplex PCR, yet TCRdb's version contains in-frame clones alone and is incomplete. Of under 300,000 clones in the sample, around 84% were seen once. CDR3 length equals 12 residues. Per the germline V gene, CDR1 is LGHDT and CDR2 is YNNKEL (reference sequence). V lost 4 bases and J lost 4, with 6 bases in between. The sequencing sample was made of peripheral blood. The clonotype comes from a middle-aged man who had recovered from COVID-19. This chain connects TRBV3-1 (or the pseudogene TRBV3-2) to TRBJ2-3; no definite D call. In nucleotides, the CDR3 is TGTGCCAGCAGCCTTCGGGCAGATACGCAGTATTTT. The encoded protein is CASSLRADTQYF.